These 9 T cell receptor beta chains share one sample of origin, sequenced in a study of blood T cell repertoires in COVID-19. The method was immunoSEQ multiplex PCR; TCRdb's version includes in-frame clones alone and lacks a portion of them. The sample shows about 100,000 clones, 86% of them seen only once. The specimen sequenced was peripheral blood. Source of these receptors: a woman aged 60-75 years in a cohort sampled during active or convalescent COVID-19.

The chain is built from TRBV24-1 and TRBJ2-1, with 15 bases identical to TRBD2. This CDR3 has 16 amino acids. V gave up 4 bases and J gave up 10 bases; unmatched junction bases: 7. Germline V gene lookup returns CDR1 KGHDR and CDR2 SFDVKD. The CDR3 loop reads CATSDRGLAGGGEQFF. The CDR3 nucleotides read TGTGCCACCAGTGACCGAGGACTAGCGGGAGGGGGAGAGCAGTTCTTC.

This chain uses TRBV7-2 with TRBJ2-1; D is undetermined. The CDR3 runs to 14 residues. CDR1 and CDR2 (germline): SGHTA, FQGNSA. Trimming took 5 bases from V and 0 from J, leaving 8 bases between them. The CDR3, as DNA: TGTGCCAGCAGCCTCCCCGGCTCCTACAATGAGCAGTTCTTC. Encoded protein: CASSLPGSYNEQFF.

The genes are TRBV5-1 and TRBJ2-1; a weak D match, TRBD2 (6 bases). V dropped 0 bases and J dropped 7 bases, with 8 bases sitting between them. Germline V gene sequence: CDR1 SGHRS, CDR2 YFSETQ. The CDR3 covers 13 residues. DNA for the CDR3: TGCGCCAGCAGCTTGGCGGAGGGTAATGAGCAGTTCTTC. Translated, it gives CASSLAEGNEQFF.

This clone was observed a single time. The chain is built from TRBV30 and TRBJ1-1; D ambiguous. This CDR3 has 14 amino acids. Trimming took 1 base from V and 0 from J, leaving 9 bases between them. Germline CDR1 is GTSNPN and CDR2 is SVGIG (reference sequence). DNA for the CDR3: TGTGCCTGGAGTGGATCACAAGTGAACACTGAAGCTTTCTTT. It is translated as CAWSGSQVNTEAFF.

The gene calls are TRBV12-3 or TRBV12-4 and TRBJ2-7; no firm D call. V lost 5 bases and J lost 4, with 9 bases in between. There are 12 residues in the CDR3. CDR3 nucleotides: TGTGCCAGCAGTCCCTCGCTATACGAGCAGTACTTC. Translated, it gives CASSPSLYEQYF.

This clone was observed once. The CDR3 DNA reads as TGTGCCAGCAGTGCTAGGACAGGGGGAAGGGGGGAGCTGTTTTTT. It yields the protein CASSARTGGRGELFF. The chain recombines TRBV25-1 with TRBJ2-2; 10 bases align to TRBD1. This CDR3 is 15 amino acids long. V gave up 4 bases and J gave up 8 bases; unmatched junction bases: 7. Germline V lookup: CDR1 MGHDK, CDR2 SYGVNS.

The chain couples TRBV4-2 to TRBJ2-1, with 10 bases lining up with TRBD2. Looked up from germline, CDR1 is LGHNA and CDR2 is YNFKEQ. The CDR3 covers 16 residues. Trimming at V came to 1 base and at J to 8 bases, leaving 8 bases not matched to a gene. CDR3 in DNA: TGTGCCAGCAGCCAAGTGGCGGCTAGCGGGAGCCATGAGCAGTTCTTC. Protein product: CASSQVAASGSHEQFF.

This chain uses TRBV28 with TRBJ2-5; 7 positions match TRBD2. The CDR3 sequence is 14 residues long. V shed 5 bases, J shed 1 base, and the junction held 4 bases outside the gene matches. The germline V gene has CDR1 MDHEN and CDR2 SYDVKM. CDR3 sequence reads: CASSLGGVQETQYF. The CDR3 DNA sequence: TGTGCCAGCAGTCTGGGGGGGGTCCAAGAGACCCAGTACTTC.

The rearrangement joins TRBV5-1 to TRBJ2-7; D not certain. CDR3 length equals 15 residues. The V gene's germline CDR1 is SGHRS and CDR2 YFSETQ. V lost 0 bases and J 7 bases, leaving 17 bases between the germline ends. As DNA, the CDR3 is TGCGCCAGCAGCTTGGATCGCGTTCCCCAGCGAGAGCAGTACTTC. Residues: CASSLDRVPQREQYF. Based on the CDR3 plus reference TRBV5-1 and TRBJ2-7, the full variable domain is KAGVTQTPRYLIKTRGQQVTLSCSPISGHRSVSWYQQTPGQGLQFLFEYFSETQRNKGNFPGRFSGRQFSNSRSEMNVSTLELGDSALYLCASSLDRVPQREQYFGPGTRLTVT.